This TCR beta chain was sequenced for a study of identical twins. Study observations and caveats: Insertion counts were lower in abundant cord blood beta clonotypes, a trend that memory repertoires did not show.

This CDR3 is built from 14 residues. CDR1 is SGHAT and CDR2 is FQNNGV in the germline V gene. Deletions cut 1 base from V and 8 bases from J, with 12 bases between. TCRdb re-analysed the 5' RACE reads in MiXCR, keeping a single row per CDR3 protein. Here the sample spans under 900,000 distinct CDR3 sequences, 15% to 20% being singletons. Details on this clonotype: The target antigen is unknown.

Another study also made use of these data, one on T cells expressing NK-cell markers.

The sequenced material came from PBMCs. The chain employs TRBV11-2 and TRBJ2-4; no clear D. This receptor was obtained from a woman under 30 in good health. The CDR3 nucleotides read TGTGCCAGCAGCTTAGTAGTGAGCTTGGACATTCAGTACTTC. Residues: CASSLVVSLDIQYF.